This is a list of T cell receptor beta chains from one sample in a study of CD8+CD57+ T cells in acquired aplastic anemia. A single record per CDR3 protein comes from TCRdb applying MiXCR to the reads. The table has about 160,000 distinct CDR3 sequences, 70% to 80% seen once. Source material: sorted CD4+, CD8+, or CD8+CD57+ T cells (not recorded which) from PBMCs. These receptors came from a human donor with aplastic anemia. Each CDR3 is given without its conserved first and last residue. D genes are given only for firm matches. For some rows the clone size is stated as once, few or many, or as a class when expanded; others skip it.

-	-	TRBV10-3	AISESQALNTEAF
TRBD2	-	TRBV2	ASSASGGLEETQY
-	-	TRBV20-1	SARGGSDPYGYT
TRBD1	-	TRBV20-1	SAAGQADKNIQY
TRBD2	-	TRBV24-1	ASSYPTAGLADTDTQY
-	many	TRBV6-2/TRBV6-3	ASSYVPGSYEQY
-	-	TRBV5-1	ASSLDTHNEQF
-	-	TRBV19	ATTRGGSRNTEAF
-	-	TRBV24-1	ATSDSNNNEQF
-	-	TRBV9	ASSLSAELQETQY
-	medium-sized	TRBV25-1	ASSEWGTGIAIY
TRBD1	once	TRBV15	ATSREVAGGRYSPLH
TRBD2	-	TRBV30	ARLAGSRPF
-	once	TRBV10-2	ASSEPARNGELF
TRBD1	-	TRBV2	ASSRGTGGRQPQH
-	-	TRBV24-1	ATHNQHATNEKLF
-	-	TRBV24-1	ATSDLRQSGDEQF
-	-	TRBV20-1	SARQDGRYGYT
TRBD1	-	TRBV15	ATSRGRTGHGSYNEQF
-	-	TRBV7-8	ASSLGAYQETQY
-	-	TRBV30	AWSPGNYGYT
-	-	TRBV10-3	AISDGGGTEAF
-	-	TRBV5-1	ASSFGGASTDTQY
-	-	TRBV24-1	ATSDWGSDVQY
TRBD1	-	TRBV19	ASRDRAGRNTEAF
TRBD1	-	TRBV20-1	SATPTGGRAGELF
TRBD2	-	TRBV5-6	ASSVAGDTQY
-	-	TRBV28	ASSLPPEDSPLH
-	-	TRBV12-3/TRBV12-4	AGSLGIGEQF
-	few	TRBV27	ASSLDSGYNQPQH
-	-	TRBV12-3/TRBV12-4	ASSRTAGGNSPLH
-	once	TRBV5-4	ASGGGFTEAF
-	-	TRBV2	ASSDEGGGQPQH
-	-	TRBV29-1	SVETGPTDEQF
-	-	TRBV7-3	ASSFSALGEQY
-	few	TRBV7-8	ASSSPGTSPLH
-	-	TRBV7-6	ASSFGPGELF